A selection of T cell receptor beta chains follows, all from one sample in a study of CD8+ T cells in alopecia areata. Sequencing was performed with immunoSEQ multiplex PCR; in TCRdb, only in-frame clones are kept and a portion is missing. The sample includes 180,000 or so clones, about 53% of them seen just once. This material consisted of CD8+ T cells sorted from blood, taken at week 24, from a patient treated with tofacitinib. The receptor source for this set is a human donor with alopecia areata. Each CDR3 is given with its conserved first and last residue. The D gene is left open where the match is weak. The size entry is marked missing in some rows and otherwise reads once, few, many or a size class.

J: TRBJ2-7; V: TRBV4-3; size: NA; D: NA; CDR3: CASSQERGSYEQYF; DNA: TGCGCCAGCAGCCAAGAGCGGGGCTCCTACGAGCAGTACTTC
J: TRBJ1-4; V: TRBV27; size: NA; D: NA; CDR3: CASSLASNEKLFF; DNA: TGTGCCAGCAGTTTGGCGTCTAATGAAAAACTGTTTTTT
J: TRBJ2-7; V: TRBV28; size: NA; D: NA; CDR3: CASRPDSREQYF; DNA: TGTGCCAGCAGACCGGACAGTCGCGAGCAGTACTTC
J: TRBJ1-1; V: TRBV4-1; size: NA; D: TRBD1; CDR3: CASSQSGTAEAFF; DNA: TGCGCCAGCAGCCAAAGCGGGACAGCTGAAGCTTTCTTT
J: TRBJ2-7; V: TRBV4-3; size: NA; D: NA; CDR3: CASSQDGTGSYEQYF; DNA: TGCGCCAGCAGCCAAGATGGTACAGGGTCCTACGAGCAGTACTTC
J: TRBJ2-7; V: TRBV10-2; size: few; D: NA; CDR3: CASAEVTYEQYF; DNA: TGCGCCAGCGCCGAAGTAACCTACGAGCAGTACTTC
J: TRBJ2-7; V: TRBV13; size: NA; D: NA; CDR3: CASRGRYEQYF; DNA: TGTGCCAGCAGGGGTAGATACGAGCAGTACTTC
J: TRBJ2-7; V: TRBV25-1; size: NA; D: NA; CDR3: CASSEGYEQYF; DNA: TGTGCCAGCAGTGAAGGCTACGAGCAGTACTTC
J: TRBJ2-7; V: TRBV27; size: NA; D: TRBD1; CDR3: CASSLSGGQGREQYF; DNA: TGTGCCAGCAGTTTATCAGGGGGACAGGGAAGAGAGCAGTACTTC
J: TRBJ2-1; V: TRBV6-5; size: few; D: TRBD2; CDR3: CASSYAGGYNEQFF; DNA: TGTGCCAGCAGTTACGCGGGGGGGTACAATGAGCAGTTCTTC
J: TRBJ2-5; V: TRBV29-1; size: few; D: NA; CDR3: CSVPPGLNQETQYF; DNA: TGCAGCGTGCCCCCGGGGCTCAACCAAGAGACCCAGTACTTC
J: TRBJ2-7; V: TRBV7-9; size: NA; D: NA; CDR3: CASIPDSSYEQYF; DNA: TGTGCCAGCATCCCCGACAGCTCCTACGAGCAGTACTTC
J: TRBJ2-7; V: TRBV4-1; size: few; D: NA; CDR3: CASSQETGPLYEQYF; DNA: TGCGCCAGCAGCCAGGAGACAGGCCCCCTCTACGAGCAGTACTTC
J: TRBJ2-2; V: TRBV25-1; size: NA; D: NA; CDR3: CASREMTGELFF; DNA: TGTGCCAGCAGAGAGATGACCGGGGAGCTGTTTTTT
J: TRBJ2-7; V: TRBV4-3; size: NA; D: NA; CDR3: CASSQYKGDEQYF; DNA: TGCGCCAGCAGCCAATACAAAGGGGACGAGCAGTACTTC
J: TRBJ2-7; V: TRBV30; size: NA; D: TRBD2; CDR3: CAWSGVLTSGGYEQYF; DNA: TGTGCCTGGAGCGGCGTCCTCACTAGCGGGGGATACGAGCAGTACTTC
J: TRBJ1-1; V: TRBV4-2; size: few; D: TRBD1; CDR3: CASSPSGGSTEAFF; DNA: TGTGCCAGCAGCCCTTCAGGGGGTAGCACTGAAGCTTTCTTT
J: TRBJ1-1; V: TRBV4-3; size: NA; D: NA; CDR3: CASSQDGLGNTEAFF; DNA: TGCGCCAGCAGCCAAGACGGTCTAGGAAATACTGAAGCTTTCTTT
J: TRBJ1-5; V: TRBV9; size: NA; D: NA; CDR3: CASSVGPGRNQPQHF; DNA: TGTGCCAGCAGCGTGGGTCCGGGGAGAAATCAGCCCCAGCATTTT
J: TRBJ2-1; V: TRBV29-1; size: few; D: NA; CDR3: CSVAGDRNNEQFF; DNA: TGCAGCGTTGCCGGAGACAGGAACAATGAGCAGTTCTTC
J: TRBJ1-1; V: TRBV30; size: NA; D: NA; CDR3: CAWNPIRDGEAFF; DNA: TGTGCCTGGAACCCCATTAGAGACGGTGAAGCTTTCTTT
J: TRBJ2-1; V: TRBV4-3; size: few; D: TRBD2; CDR3: CASSQGNVVAGGYNEQFF; DNA: TGCGCCAGCAGCCAAGGAAACGTCGTAGCGGGGGGCTACAATGAGCAGTTCTTC
J: TRBJ2-7; V: TRBV28; size: few; D: NA; CDR3: CASSLTRDNYEQYF; DNA: TGTGCCAGCAGTTTAACACGGGACAATTACGAGCAGTACTTC
J: TRBJ1-1; V: TRBV11-2; size: NA; D: NA; CDR3: CASTLGGLSEAFF; DNA: TGTGCCAGCACTTTGGGGGGTCTTTCTGAAGCTTTCTTT
J: TRBJ1-2; V: TRBV6-6; size: NA; D: NA; CDR3: CASSLIRDLLNGYTF; DNA: TGTGCCAGCAGCCTAATCCGGGACCTACTGAATGGCTACACCTTC
J: TRBJ2-7; V: TRBV6-5; size: NA; D: TRBD1; CDR3: CASRAGTGFNEQYF; DNA: TGTGCCAGCCGCGCCGGGACAGGGTTTAACGAGCAGTACTTC
J: TRBJ2-3; V: TRBV7-2; size: NA; D: TRBD2; CDR3: CASSSGTSGGADTQYF; DNA: TGTGCCAGCAGCTCGGGGACTAGCGGGGGGGCGGATACGCAGTATTTT
J: TRBJ2-1; V: TRBV29-1; size: NA; D: TRBD1; CDR3: CSVDHPFNRGYNEQFF; DNA: TGCAGCGTTGACCACCCCTTTAACAGGGGTTACAATGAGCAGTTCTTC
J: TRBJ2-7; V: TRBV27; size: few; D: NA; CDR3: CASSLSQGTLPYEQYF; DNA: TGTGCCAGCAGTCTGTCTCAGGGGACCCTCCCCTACGAGCAGTACTTC
J: TRBJ2-1; V: TRBV30; size: once; D: TRBD2; CDR3: CAWTTGLASRNEQFF; DNA: TGTGCCTGGACGACGGGACTAGCGTCAAGAAATGAGCAGTTCTTC
J: TRBJ1-2; V: TRBV20-1; size: NA; D: NA; CDR3: CSAGTGSGYTF; DNA: TGCAGTGCTGGAACGGGGAGTGGCTACACCTTC
J: TRBJ2-7; V: TRBV7-9; size: few; D: NA; CDR3: CASSPSGGLDEQYF; DNA: TGTGCCAGCAGCCCTAGTGGGGGGCTGGACGAGCAGTACTTC
J: TRBJ1-4; V: TRBV25-1; size: NA; D: TRBD1; CDR3: CASSDGTGKLFF; DNA: TGTGCCAGCAGTGACGGGACAGGAAAACTGTTTTTT
J: TRBJ1-5; V: TRBV27; size: NA; D: NA; CDR3: CASSLSAGSNQPQHF; DNA: TGTGCCAGCAGTTTATCAGCAGGTAGCAATCAGCCCCAGCATTTT
J: TRBJ1-2; V: TRBV29-1; size: few; D: TRBD1; CDR3: CSVQTGGNYGYTF; DNA: TGCAGCGTTCAGACAGGGGGAAACTATGGCTACACCTTC
J: TRBJ2-3; V: TRBV9; size: NA; D: NA; CDR3: CASSVAGGNTDTQYF; DNA: TGTGCCAGCAGCGTGGCTGGGGGAAACACAGATACGCAGTATTTT
J: TRBJ1-2; V: TRBV9; size: NA; D: TRBD1; CDR3: CASSVGDRAEGYTF; DNA: TGTGCCAGCAGCGTAGGGGACAGGGCGGAGGGCTACACCTTC
J: TRBJ2-3; V: TRBV27; size: few; D: TRBD2; CDR3: CASSHQLTPGLAGMGTDTQYF; DNA: TGTGCCAGCAGTCACCAATTGACCCCGGGACTAGCGGGGATGGGCACAGATACGCAGTATTTT
J: TRBJ1-4; V: TRBV7-8; size: NA; D: TRBD1; CDR3: CASSRPSGGNEKLFF; DNA: TGTGCCAGCAGCCGCCCTTCAGGGGGAAATGAAAAACTGTTTTTT
J: TRBJ2-7; V: TRBV2; size: few; D: TRBD1; CDR3: CASSVPGGPYEQYF; DNA: TGTGCCAGCAGCGTGCCAGGGGGACCCTACGAGCAGTACTTC
J: TRBJ2-1; V: TRBV5-1; size: NA; D: NA; CDR3: CASSLDNEQFF; DNA: TGCGCCAGCAGCTTGGACAATGAGCAGTTCTTC
J: TRBJ2-6; V: TRBV29-1; size: NA; D: TRBD1; CDR3: CSAKGVTGASGANVLTF; DNA: TGCAGCGCCAAAGGGGTGACAGGGGCCTCTGGGGCCAACGTCCTGACTTTC
J: TRBJ1-2; V: TRBV29-1; size: NA; D: NA; CDR3: CSVEDREGIYGYTF; DNA: TGCAGCGTTGAAGATCGGGAGGGGATCTATGGCTACACCTTC
J: TRBJ1-1; V: TRBV19; size: NA; D: NA; CDR3: CASTETGLNTEAFF; DNA: TGTGCCAGTACTGAGACAGGATTGAACACTGAAGCTTTCTTT
J: TRBJ2-7; V: TRBV25-1; size: NA; D: NA; CDR3: CASSDPTEGSEQYF; DNA: TGTGCCAGCAGTGACCCCACAGAGGGCTCCGAGCAGTACTTC
J: TRBJ2-7; V: TRBV7-2; size: few; D: TRBD1; CDR3: CASSSGTGGYEQYF; DNA: TGTGCCAGCAGCTCCGGGACAGGGGGCTACGAGCAGTACTTC
J: TRBJ1-2; V: TRBV29-1; size: few; D: NA; CDR3: CSVEWDTANYGYTF; DNA: TGCAGCGTTGAGTGGGACACCGCTAACTATGGCTACACCTTC
J: TRBJ1-5; V: TRBV4-3; size: once; D: NA; CDR3: CASSQDVGAHQPQHF; DNA: TGCGCCAGCAGCCAAGATGTAGGGGCGCATCAGCCCCAGCATTTT
J: TRBJ1-5; V: TRBV27; size: NA; D: NA; CDR3: CASRPMWGPIKSNQPQHF; DNA: TGTGCCAGCAGGCCTATGTGGGGTCCAATCAAGAGCAATCAGCCCCAGCATTTT
J: TRBJ1-1; V: TRBV29-1; size: NA; D: NA; CDR3: CSVEGGGNTEAFF; DNA: TGCAGCGTTGAGGGGGGCGGAAACACTGAAGCTTTCTTT
J: TRBJ2-1; V: TRBV9; size: few; D: NA; CDR3: CASSVAGNNEQFF; DNA: TGTGCCAGCAGCGTAGCGGGGAACAATGAGCAGTTCTTC
J: TRBJ1-1; V: TRBV7-9; size: NA; D: TRBD1; CDR3: CASSLDPGKGGSEAFF; DNA: TGTGCCAGCAGCTTGGACCCGGGAAAAGGGGGCTCTGAAGCTTTCTTT